These 31 T cell receptor beta chains originate from one sample sequenced in a study of blood T cell repertoires in COVID-19. Assay: immunoSEQ multiplex PCR; the TCRdb copy retains only in-frame clones and omits some. The sample includes roughly 180,000 clones, approximately 84% of them seen just once. The sequencing input was peripheral blood. These receptors originate from a human donor in a cohort sampled during active COVID-19.

The chain uses TRBV15 and TRBJ1-1; D uncertain. The CDR3 has 14 amino acids. Germline V gene lookup returns CDR1 LNHNV and CDR2 YYDKDF (reference sequence). The germline V and J ends were trimmed by 3 bases and 4 bases, with 12 bases remaining between them. For the CDR3, the DNA is TGTGCCACCAGCAGGGGTGGTTGGGCCACTGAAGCTTTCTTT. It is translated as CATSRGGWATEAFF.

In its sample, this clone was seen once. The V gene is TRBV7-2, the J gene TRBJ1-2, with D maybe TRBD1 (6 bases). This CDR3 has 14 amino acids. Germline assignment: CDR1 SGHTA and CDR2 FQGNSA. V lost 5 bases, J lost 3 bases, and 13 bases lay in between. The CDR3 DNA is TGTGCCAGCAGCCACAGGGAGGGTTACTATGGCTACACCTTC. Protein: CASSHREGYYGYTF.

The chain employs TRBV5-1 and TRBJ2-3; 8 nucleotides agree with TRBD2. The CDR3 loop spans 16 amino acids. Losses at the gene ends were 1 base for V and 3 bases for J; bases not matched to a gene: 7. The V gene's germline CDR1 is SGHRS and CDR2 YFSETQ. The CDR3 here is CASSLLWVAGTDTQYF. The CDR3 region has the DNA TGCGCCAGCAGCTTGCTTTGGGTAGCGGGGACAGATACGCAGTATTTT.

The rearrangement uses TRBV10-3 and TRBJ2-3, with 9 bases matching TRBD2. Per the germline V gene, CDR1 is ENHRY and CDR2 is SYGVKD. V gave up 2 bases and J gave up 0 bases; unmatched junction bases: 9. The CDR3 runs to 18 residues. The CDR3 coding sequence is TGTGCCATCAGTGAGCGAGCGGGGGGCCGCATTAGCACAGATACGCAGTATTTT. Its protein product is CAISERAGGRISTDTQYF.

The chain uses TRBV6-5 and TRBJ2-7; 7 positions match TRBD2. V trimming: 10 bases; J trimming: 3 bases; junction bases outside the gene matches: 12. This CDR3 comprises 14 residues. CDR1 and CDR2 (germline): MNHEY, SVGAGI. The CDR3 DNA is TGTGCCACTGAACCCGGGACTACGATCTACGAGCAGTACTTC. This encodes CATEPGTTIYEQYF.

The chain combines TRBV6-5 with TRBJ2-7; TRBD1 agrees at 7 bases. CDR1 is MNHEY and CDR2 is SVGAGI in the germline V gene. This CDR3 has 15 residues. After removal of 0 bases from V and 3 bases from J, the junction contained 5 bases not matched to a gene. The CDR3: CASSYSRAGGYEQYF. In DNA form, the CDR3 reads TGTGCCAGCAGTTACTCGAGGGCAGGGGGCTACGAGCAGTACTTC.

The sample holds a few counts of this clone. This chain connects TRBV4-1 to TRBJ1-2; TRBD1 might be the D (6 bases). The CDR3 contains 17 residues. Per germline, CDR1 MGHRA and CDR2 YSYEKL. The germline V and J ends were trimmed by 7 bases and 1 base, with 22 bases remaining between them. CDR3 sequence reads: CASTPAGGPGLNYGYTF. CDR3 DNA sequence: TGCGCCAGCACCCCTGCGGGGGGGCCAGGACTTAACTATGGCTACACCTTC.

This sequence joins TRBV19 and TRBJ1-2; 7 nucleotides line up with TRBD1. Germline-derived CDR1 and CDR2 are LNHDA and SQIVND (reference sequence). The CDR3 contains 14 residues. With 5 bases clipped from V and 6 bases from J, the junction kept 9 bases outside the gene matches. CDR3 region: CASSPGDRVDGYTF. CDR3 DNA sequence: TGTGCCAGTAGTCCAGGAGACAGGGTGGATGGCTACACCTTC.

The chain joins TRBV2 to TRBJ1-5, with 7 bases aligning to TRBD1. The CDR3 has 13 residues. Germline lookup yields CDR1 SNHLY and CDR2 FYNNEI. The J segment lost 7 bases and the V segment lost 4 bases, leaving 4 bases of the junction unmatched. The DNA for the CDR3 is TGTGCCAGCAGTGGAGACAGGGACCAGCCCCAGCATTTT. This encodes CASSGDRDQPQHF.

The rearrangement joins TRBV15 to TRBJ1-5; D gene unclear. Germline CDR1 LNHNV, CDR2 YYDKDF (reference sequence). There are 14 residues in the CDR3. V was trimmed by 1 base and J by 1 base, leaving 5 bases between them. CDR3 region: CATSRGRSNQPQHF. The CDR3 nucleotides read TGTGCCACCAGCAGAGGGAGGAGCAATCAGCCCCAGCATTTT.

J is TRBJ1-3 and V is TRBV5-1; perhaps TRBD1 as D (6 bases). This CDR3 is built from 15 residues. Deletions cut 0 bases from V and 6 bases from J, with 13 bases between. Germline CDR1 SGHRS, CDR2 YFSETQ. The CDR3 loop reads CASSLEQGALNTIYF. CDR3 DNA: TGCGCCAGCAGCTTGGAACAGGGAGCTTTAAACACCATATATTTT.

This chain uses TRBV21-1 with TRBJ1-2; TRBD1 was called by the table and not checked on the DNA. TRBV21-1 is an annotated pseudogene. The CDR3 has 17 amino acids. The CDR3 nucleotides read TGTGCCAGCAGCAAAGGACTCCCGGGACAGGGGAGGGATGGCTACACCTTC. Translated, it gives CASSKGLPGQGRDGYTF.

V and J are TRBV4-1 and TRBJ1-2; possibly TRBD1 for D (5 bases). The CDR3 loop spans 16 amino acids. Germline assignment: CDR1 MGHRA and CDR2 YSYEKL. Deletions cut 0 bases from V and 4 bases from J, with 15 bases between. As DNA, the CDR3 is TGCGCCAGCAGCCAAGATGTCAGGGACTCTCCCTATGGCTACACCTTC. This gives the protein CASSQDVRDSPYGYTF.

The chain joins TRBV6-1 to TRBJ1-5; 7 bases agree with TRBD1. After removal of 3 bases from V and 4 bases from J, the junction contained 12 bases not matched to a gene. Germline V lookup: CDR1 MNHNS, CDR2 SASEGT. The CDR3 is 17 amino acids. Written as DNA, the CDR3 is TGTGCCAGCAGTGAGGGGGATCAGGACAGGACGAATCAGCCCCAGCATTTT. Its protein is CASSEGDQDRTNQPQHF.

The chain combines TRBV5-1 with TRBJ1-4; tentatively, D is TRBD1 (5 bases). The ends were cut back, 4 bases at V and 4 bases at J, with 11 bases in the middle. Germline CDR1 and CDR2: SGHRS and YFSETQ. This CDR3 has 14 amino acids. The CDR3 DNA reads as TGCGCCAGCAGCCCCAGGGTTCTTAATGAAAAACTGTTTTTT. Its protein product is CASSPRVLNEKLFF.

This chain connects TRBV7-8 to TRBJ2-7; D is possibly TRBD1 (6 bases). Germline values: CDR1 SGHVS, CDR2 FQNEAQ. V lost 3 bases and J lost 3, with 9 bases in between. This CDR3 has 13 amino acids. The CDR3 loop is CASSFRGGYEQYF. CDR3 bases: TGTGCCAGCAGCTTCAGAGGGGGCTACGAGCAGTACTTC.

CDR3: CASGNIQGALYEQYF. CDR3 DNA sequence: TGTGCTAGTGGAAATATACAGGGGGCGCTGTACGAGCAGTACTTC. The chain couples TRBV12-5 to TRBJ2-7; 9 bases line up with TRBD1. There are 15 residues in the CDR3. V gave up 6 bases and J gave up 4 bases; unmatched junction bases: 10. The germline V gene encodes CDR1 LGHNT and CDR2 FRNRAP.

The chain combines TRBV5-6 with TRBJ2-6; D is unclear. The CDR3 is 16 amino acids. The V and J ends lost 1 base and 7 bases respectively, with 15 bases between them. Germline V lookup: CDR1 SGHDT, CDR2 YYEEEE. CDR3 coding DNA: TGTGCCAGCAGCTTGTACTTGGGCTTTGGAGCCAACGTCCTGACTTTC. Protein: CASSLYLGFGANVLTF. The variable domain in full, completed from reference TRBV5-6 and TRBJ2-6, reads DAGVTQSPTHLIKTRGQQVTLRCSPKSGHDTVSWYQQALGQGPQFIFQYYEEEERQRGNFPDRFSGHQFPNYSSELNVNALLLGDSALYLCASSLYLGFGANVLTFGAGSRLTVL.

The table lists this clone with a count of one. V is TRBV30 and J is TRBJ2-7; 8 positions match TRBD1. The ends lost 3 bases at V and 4 bases at J; junction bases unmatched: 11. The germline CDR1 and CDR2 sequences are GTSNPN and SVGIG (reference sequence). This CDR3 has 15 amino acids. The CDR3 loop is CAWSPLDRGAYEQYF. CDR3 bases: TGTGCCTGGAGCCCTCTAGACAGGGGAGCATACGAGCAGTACTTC.

The chain combines TRBV5-1 with TRBJ1-1; D perhaps matches TRBD1 (5 bases). Germline loops: CDR1 SGHRS, CDR2 YFSETQ. This CDR3 has 16 residues. Trimming took 2 bases from V and 2 from J, leaving 16 bases between them. The CDR3 sequence is CASSFVTGGFNTEAFF. The CDR3 bases are TGCGCCAGCAGCTTCGTGACCGGGGGGTTTAACACTGAAGCTTTCTTT.

The V call is TRBV3-1 (or the pseudogene TRBV3-2), the J call TRBJ2-5, with TRBD2 identical over 7 bases. The CDR3 spans 14 residues. From germline, CDR1 is LGHDT and CDR2 YNNKEL (reference sequence). The junction had 2 bases not matched to a gene; V was cut back by 0 bases and J by 4 bases. The CDR3 sequence: CASSQETSLETQYF. The CDR3 DNA reads TGTGCCAGCAGCCAAGAGACTAGCTTAGAGACCCAGTACTTC.

The sample holds one count of this clone. J is TRBJ2-1 and V is TRBV6-5; D unresolved. Trimming removed 5 bases at V and 0 bases at J, with 11 bases between. This CDR3 region has 15 residues. The germline gives CDR1 MNHEY, CDR2 SVGAGI. CDR3 DNA sequence: TGTGCCAGCAGTCCCCTTGTGAGCTCCTACAATGAGCAGTTCTTC. Protein product: CASSPLVSSYNEQFF.

The V gene is TRBV7-8, the J gene TRBJ2-2; 10 nucleotides agree with TRBD1. Germline CDR1 SGHVS, CDR2 FQNEAQ. V lost 11 bases, J lost 4 bases, and 7 bases stayed unmatched. The CDR3 totals 14 residues. CDR3 sequence reads: CAGRQGAITGELFF. CDR3 in DNA: TGTGCCGGGCGACAGGGGGCCATCACCGGGGAGCTGTTTTTT.

The rearrangement joins TRBV21-1 to TRBJ2-6; no check of the table's D call, TRBD2, against the DNA was made. TRBV21-1 is assigned pseudogene status. The CDR3 covers 16 residues. For the CDR3, the DNA is TGTGCCAGCATCCTCCCGCGATGTTCTGGGGCCAACGTCCTGACTTTC. Protein product: CASILPRCSGANVLTF.

This rearrangement joins TRBV2 to TRBJ2-5, with 12 bases that match TRBD2. V shed 4 bases, J shed 11 bases, and the junction held 5 bases outside the gene matches. Per the germline V gene, CDR1 is SNHLY and CDR2 is FYNNEI. There are 13 residues in the CDR3. The CDR3 reads CASSGTSGVEQYF. The CDR3 DNA is TGTGCCAGCAGTGGGACTAGCGGGGTCGAACAGTACTTC. Full variable domain (rest looked up from reference TRBV2 and TRBJ2-5): EPEVTQTPSHQVTQMGQEVILRCVPISNHLYFYWYRQILGQKVEFLVSFYNNEISEKSEIFDDQFSVERPDGSNFTLKIRSTKLEDSAMYFCASSGTSGVEQYFGPGTRLLVL.

The gene calls are TRBV7-3 and TRBJ2-7, with D maybe TRBD2 (5 bases). This CDR3 is 13 amino acids long. The ends were cut back, 3 bases at V and 4 bases at J, with 10 bases in the middle. CDR1 and CDR2 from the germline V gene are SGHTA and FQGTGA. This chain's CDR3 is CASSFGSGYEQYF. CDR3 in DNA: TGTGCCAGCAGCTTTGGATCGGGATACGAGCAGTACTTC.

This clone was counted a few times. This chain links TRBV11-2 with TRBJ2-7; possible D gene TRBD1, 6 bases. Germline V gene data show CDR1 as SGHAT and CDR2 as FQNNGV. Trimming shortened V by 5 bases and J by 3 bases, and 8 bases separated the two germline ends. The CDR3 is made up of 12 amino acids. Here the CDR3 reads CASSRTDYEQYF. Written as DNA, the CDR3 is TGTGCCAGCAGCAGGACAGACTACGAGCAGTACTTC.

CDR3 coding DNA: TGTGCCAGCAGCTTCACCCCCTGCGACGAGGGGACACATGTGTACACTGAAGCTTTCTTT. It is translated as CASSFTPCDEGTHVYTEAFF. The rearrangement uses TRBV7-3 and TRBJ1-1; TRBD1 might be the D (6 bases). Trimming stripped 3 bases from V and 3 bases from J, with 29 bases between. Germline V CDR1 and CDR2: SGHTA, FQGTGA. The CDR3 contains 20 residues.

The V call is TRBV7-9, the J call TRBJ1-1; D remains unclear. In germline, CDR1 is SEHNR, CDR2 FQNEAQ (reference sequence). V lost 3 bases to trimming and J lost 0 bases, with 8 bases between them. The CDR3 sequence is 14 residues long. The CDR3 sequence is CASSFGRLNTEAFF. CDR3 sequence (DNA): TGTGCCAGCAGCTTCGGCAGGTTGAACACTGAAGCTTTCTTT. Filled out from reference TRBV7-9 and TRBJ1-1, the complete variable domain reads DTGVSQNPRHKITKRGQNVTFRCDPISEHNRLYWYRQTLGQGPEFLTYFQNEAQLEKSRLLSDRFSAERPKGSFSTLEIQRTEQGDSAMYLCASSFGRLNTEAFFGQGTRLTVV.

The chain links TRBV6-5 to TRBJ2-1, with TRBD2 identical over 9 bases. The germline V gene encodes CDR1 MNHEY and CDR2 SVGAGI. V shed 4 bases, J shed 2 bases, and the junction held 3 bases outside the gene matches. This CDR3 comprises 15 residues. CDR3 in amino acids: CASSSPSGAYNEQFF. CDR3 in DNA: TGTGCCAGCAGTTCCCCTAGCGGGGCCTACAATGAGCAGTTCTTC.

V is TRBV12-3 or TRBV12-4 and J is TRBJ2-5; no firm D call. This CDR3 has 13 amino acids. Trimming stripped 2 bases from V and 5 bases from J, with 9 bases between. CDR3 region: CASSLSGHETQYF. For the CDR3, the DNA is TGTGCCAGCAGTTTATCAGGCCATGAGACCCAGTACTTC.